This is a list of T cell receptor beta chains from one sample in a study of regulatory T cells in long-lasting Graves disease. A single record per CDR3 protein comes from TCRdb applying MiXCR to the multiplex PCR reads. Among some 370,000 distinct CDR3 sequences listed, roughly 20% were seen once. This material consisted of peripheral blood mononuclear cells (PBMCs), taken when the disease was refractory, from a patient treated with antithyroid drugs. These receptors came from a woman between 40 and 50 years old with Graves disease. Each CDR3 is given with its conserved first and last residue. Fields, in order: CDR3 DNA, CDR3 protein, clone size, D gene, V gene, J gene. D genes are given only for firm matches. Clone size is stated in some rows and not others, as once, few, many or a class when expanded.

TGTGCCAGCAGTAATTCCGGGAGGGGAAATACCGGGGAGCTGTTTTTT	CASSNSGRGNTGELFF	many	TRBD2	TRBV28	TRBJ2-2
TGTGCCAGCAGTGCCCTCCTAGCAGCCGATACGCAGTATTTT	CASSALLAADTQYF	few	-	TRBV2	TRBJ2-3
TGCGCCAGCAGCCAAGCCTGGGACTTCGCGAATCAGCCCCAGCATTTT	CASSQAWDFANQPQHF	-	-	TRBV4-1	TRBJ1-5
TGTGCCAGCAGCTTAGGACGAGCTAATGAAAAACTGTTTTTT	CASSLGRANEKLFF	many	-	TRBV2	TRBJ1-4
TGTGCCAGCACCCGGAGCGCGGGGGGCGGTGGAAACACCATATATTTT	CASTRSAGGGGNTIYF	-	-	TRBV6-1	TRBJ1-3
TGTGCCAGTAGTATCGTGGCCACCGGGACTAGAGACTACGAGCAGTACTTC	CASSIVATGTRDYEQYF	few	TRBD2	TRBV19	TRBJ2-7
TGTGCCATCAGTGACCCTCCCGAGCAGTACTTC	CAISDPPEQYF	-	-	TRBV10-3	TRBJ2-7
TGTGCCAGCAGGGGACAGGGGCTAACCTATGGCTACACCTTC	CASRGQGLTYGYTF	many	TRBD1	TRBV27	TRBJ1-2
TGCAGCGTCGACGGGACAGGGGGCGACGAGCAGTACTTC	CSVDGTGGDEQYF	many	TRBD1	TRBV29-1	TRBJ2-7
TGTGCCAGCAGCTTTTACTCCGAGCAGTACTTC	CASSFYSEQYF	many	-	TRBV27	TRBJ2-7
TGTGCCAGCAGGAACAGGATTAGGACCTACAATGAGCAGTTCTTC	CASRNRIRTYNEQFF	few	-	TRBV12-3/TRBV12-4	TRBJ2-1
TGTGCCACCAGTGATTCCGGTGTTGGGGCCAAAAACATTCAGTACTTC	CATSDSGVGAKNIQYF	few	-	TRBV24-1	TRBJ2-4
TGTGCCAGCAGTGTACTTTCAGGGGGCTCAGGTCAGCCCCAGCATTTT	CASSVLSGGSGQPQHF	few	TRBD1	TRBV12-3/TRBV12-4	TRBJ1-5
TGTGCCAGCAGGTCAGGGACAGCCTACGAGCAGTACTTC	CASRSGTAYEQYF	-	TRBD1	TRBV7-9	TRBJ2-7
TGTGCCAGCAGTAAGGCTTCACTCTACGAGCAGTACTTC	CASSKASLYEQYF	many	-	TRBV12-3/TRBV12-4	TRBJ2-7
TGTGCCAGCAGTATCCGGGACTCCAGCGAGACCCAGTACTTC	CASSIRDSSETQYF	many	-	TRBV2	TRBJ2-5
TGTGCCAGCAGCTCTAGCGGGAGGGCCCCCACCGGGGAGCTGTTTTTT	CASSSSGRAPTGELFF	-	TRBD2	TRBV9	TRBJ2-2
TGTGCCAGCAGCTTAGATTGGGACAGGGGGGACGCTGAAGCTTTCTTT	CASSLDWDRGDAEAFF	-	TRBD1	TRBV11-2	TRBJ1-1
TGTGCCAGCAGCACAGCCCGGGGGGAGCTGTTTTTT	CASSTARGELFF	-	-	TRBV7-9	TRBJ2-2
TGTGCCAGCAGTGAGCCGGGACTCGGGCTAGAGCAGTACTTC	CASSEPGLGLEQYF	-	-	TRBV2	TRBJ2-7
TGTGCCAGCAGGGACAGGGGTAACACCGGGGAGCTGTTTTTT	CASRDRGNTGELFF	-	TRBD1	TRBV6-2/TRBV6-3	TRBJ2-2
TGTGCCAGCAGTCCCTACAGCATCCCTAATGAAAAACTGTTTTTT	CASSPYSIPNEKLFF	many	-	TRBV12-3/TRBV12-4	TRBJ1-4
TGTGCCAGCAGTTCCCGGCGGGGGACGTTAACCTACGAGCAGTACTTC	CASSSRRGTLTYEQYF	many	TRBD2	TRBV28	TRBJ2-7
TGTGCCAGCAGCTTTGGTGGAGGGCGGAACACTGAAGCTTTCTTT	CASSFGGGRNTEAFF	many	-	TRBV27	TRBJ1-1
TGTGCCATCAGTGAGTCGTGGGAGGGCCGCTACGAGCAGTACTTC	CAISESWEGRYEQYF	-	TRBD2	TRBV10-3	TRBJ2-7
TGTGCCAGCGGTGGGGCGTTTGGAAACACCATATATTTT	CASGGAFGNTIYF	-	-	TRBV6-1	TRBJ1-3
TGTGCCACCAGTGATTCACAGAGACACGGCAATCAGCCCCAGCATTTT	CATSDSQRHGNQPQHF	many	-	TRBV24-1	TRBJ1-5
TGTGCCAGCAGTTTGGGCGGAATGATCTCCTACGAGCAGTACTTC	CASSLGGMISYEQYF	-	-	TRBV28	TRBJ2-7
TGTGCCAGCAGTACCCCGGGGTATACTATGTTTTTT	CASSTPGYTMFF	many	-	TRBV28	TRBJ1-4
TGTGCCAGCAGCTTCGTGGGCAGGGCCGACACCGGGGAGCTGTTTTTT	CASSFVGRADTGELFF	once	-	TRBV13	TRBJ2-2
TGCAGTGCTAGTTGGCGGGAGCGGGCAGATACGCAGTATTTT	CSASWRERADTQYF	-	TRBD2	TRBV20-1	TRBJ2-3
TGTGCCAGCAACGCCGCCGGGACAGGGTCCGGGGAGCTGTTTTTT	CASNAAGTGSGELFF	-	TRBD1	TRBV6-1	TRBJ2-2
TGCGCCAGCAGCAAGGGACAGACGCTAGCAAATCAGCCCCAGCATTTT	CASSKGQTLANQPQHF	few	TRBD1	TRBV4-1	TRBJ1-5
TGTGCCAGCAGTCCGTACCGGGACAGCGCATCCAATGAAAAACTGTTTTTT	CASSPYRDSASNEKLFF	many	TRBD1	TRBV28	TRBJ1-4
TGTGCCAGCAGAGAACGGGACACCATATGCTACGAGCAGTACTTC	CASRERDTICYEQYF	few	-	TRBV2	TRBJ2-7
TGCAGCGTTGAAGCCCCCGGGGGGGGGGCGGGCGAAAACATTCAGTACTTC	CSVEAPGGGAGENIQYF	-	TRBD2	TRBV29-1	TRBJ2-4
TGTGCCAGCAGTTACTCGCAGACAGACTACTACAATGAGCAGTTCTTC	CASSYSQTDYYNEQFF	-	-	TRBV6-2/TRBV6-3	TRBJ2-1
TGTGCCAGCAGCTTAAACAGAAACACCATATATTTT	CASSLNRNTIYF	-	-	TRBV7-2	TRBJ1-3
TGTGCCAGCAGCTTAGAAGGGACAGGATACAATGAGCAGTTCTTC	CASSLEGTGYNEQFF	-	TRBD1	TRBV13	TRBJ2-1
TGCGCCAGCAGCTTGGTAGAGGGACTGGTTTGGCACTCTGGGGCCAACGTCCTGACTTTC	CASSLVEGLVWHSGANVLTF	-	-	TRBV5-1	TRBJ2-6
TGTGCCAGCAGCTTCTCTCACGGGGAGCTGTTTTTT	CASSFSHGELFF	many	-	TRBV11-2	TRBJ2-2
TGTGCCAGCAGGTCGACCGGGACAGGGCAAGAGACCCAGTACTTC	CASRSTGTGQETQYF	few	TRBD1	TRBV6-1	TRBJ2-5
TGCAGTGCTCCGGGACAGGGGGCTTCTGGGGCCAACGTCCTGACTTTC	CSAPGQGASGANVLTF	-	TRBD1	TRBV20-1	TRBJ2-6
TGTGCCAGCAGCGATATCTCTGGGGCCAACGTCCTGACTTTC	CASSDISGANVLTF	many	-	TRBV7-9	TRBJ2-6
TGCAGTGCTAGACCTCAGACAGGGGGGGTCTACGAGCAGTACTTC	CSARPQTGGVYEQYF	-	TRBD1	TRBV20-1	TRBJ2-7
TGCAGTGCTAGCGATTTTCGGACAGCGAACACCGGGGAGCTGTTTTTT	CSASDFRTANTGELFF	-	-	TRBV20-1	TRBJ2-2
TGCGCCAGCAGTGACGGCGGGGTTAAGCAGCCCCAGCATTTT	CASSDGGVKQPQHF	few	-	TRBV10-1	TRBJ1-5
TGTGCCGGCAGATTTAGCGGGGGCTTCCCCTACGAGCAGTACTTC	CAGRFSGGFPYEQYF	-	TRBD2	TRBV2	TRBJ2-7
TGTGCCAGCAGCTTAGACGGGACAGAATCGTCCCCTGGGGCCAACGTCCTGACTTTC	CASSLDGTESSPGANVLTF	few	TRBD1	TRBV7-6	TRBJ2-6
TGTGCCATCAGTGATAACGAACGCAGGTCAGTCTACAATGAGCAGTTCTTC	CAISDNERRSVYNEQFF	-	-	TRBV10-3	TRBJ2-1
TGTGCCATCAGTGACGGACTGAACACTGAAGCTTTCTTT	CAISDGLNTEAFF	many	-	TRBV10-3	TRBJ1-1
TGTGCCAGCAGTTTTCGTGGGGTAGGGCAGTACTTC	CASSFRGVGQYF	few	-	TRBV28	TRBJ2-7
TGTGCCAGCAGCTTGGACCCATATCCTGATGGCTACACCTTC	CASSLDPYPDGYTF	few	-	TRBV7-9	TRBJ1-2